This entry lists 10 T cell receptor beta chains sequenced from one sample in a study of blood T cells in healthy people across ages. Sample-barcoded 5' priming and a J-beta primer mix drove a second PCR of about 7 to 12 cycles. MiXCR, applied by TCRdb to the 5' RACE reads, yields one record per CDR3 protein. Of approximately 1,000,000 distinct CDR3 sequences in the sample, 40% to 55% were seen once. Input material: blood. These receptors were obtained from a woman between 55 and 75 years old in good health.

This chain links TRBV28 with TRBJ2-5; possibly TRBD1 for D (5 bases). Looked up from germline, CDR1 is MDHEN and CDR2 is SYDVKM. CDR3 length: 16 residues. Between the trimmed V and J ends, which lost 4 bases and 3 bases, there was a span of 18 bases. The CDR3 spells CASSSIRTTLKETQYF. DNA for the CDR3: TGTGCCAGCAGTTCTATTAGGACAACCCTGAAAGAGACCCAGTACTTC.

The chain links TRBV18 to TRBJ2-3; 7 nucleotides match TRBD2. There are 15 residues in the CDR3. Germline values: CDR1 KGHSH, CDR2 LQKENI. Trimming at V came to 3 bases and at J to 6 bases, leaving 9 bases not matched to a gene. CDR3 nucleotides: TGTGCCAGCTCACCTCTTCCACTAGCGTCGGATACGCAGTATTTT. Translating gives CASSPLPLASDTQYF.

Only one count was recorded for this clonotype. A junction boundary mismatches the germline segment, possibly from a read error. The chain has TRBV27 and TRBJ1-1; D possibly corresponds to TRBD1 (6 bases). CDR3 length equals 15 residues. Germline assignment: CDR1 MNHEY and CDR2 SMNVEV (reference sequence). Here the CDR3 DNA reads TGCGCCAGCAGACTACTAGGGGGAGGGAACACTGAAGCTTTCTTT. Its protein product is CASRLLGGGNTEAFF.

The chain employs TRBV10-3 and TRBJ1-2; the D is unclear. Per the germline V gene, CDR1 is ENHRY and CDR2 is SYGVKD. Trimming pared 8 bases from V and 6 bases from J, leaving 10 bases between. This CDR3 comprises 11 residues. Here the CDR3 reads CAIFSGNGYTF. The CDR3 DNA reads TGTGCCATCTTCTCTGGGAATGGCTACACCTTC.

The V and J genes are TRBV3-1 and TRBJ2-7, with no clear D. This CDR3 is 13 amino acids long. Germline V gene data show CDR1 as LGHDT and CDR2 as YNNKEL (reference sequence). V lost 1 base and J lost 6, with 10 bases in between. The CDR3 bases are TGTGCCAGCAGCCAAGTGTCGGCTCTCGAGCAGTACTTC. Translating gives CASSQVSALEQYF.

The chain combines TRBV29-1 with TRBJ2-1; no firm D call. The last part of the DNA fits TRBJ2-7 better; the J call may be wrong. The CDR3 length is 11 residues. Looked up from germline, CDR1 is SQVTM and CDR2 is ANQGSEA. The CDR3: CSVPSYNEQYF. CDR3 nucleotide sequence: TGCAGCGTCCCATCTTACAATGAGCAGTACTTC.

This clonotype occurred a few times. V usage is TRBV5-1 and J usage is TRBJ2-1; no firm D call. Trimming removed 4 bases from V and 0 bases from J, with 11 bases in between. The germline gives CDR1 SGHRS, CDR2 YFSETQ. CDR3 length: 15 residues. CDR3 region: CASSPDLSSYNEQFF. For the CDR3, the DNA is TGCGCCAGCAGCCCGGACCTTAGCTCCTACAATGAGCAGTTCTTC.

This clonotype was observed a handful of times. This rearrangement joins TRBV20-1 to TRBJ1-1; D ambiguous. Trimming stripped 6 bases from V and 1 base from J, with 9 bases between. Germline V lookup: CDR1 DFQATT, CDR2 SNEGSKA (reference sequence). The CDR3 contains 12 residues. CDR3 region: CSAPTTNTEAFF. The CDR3 DNA sequence: TGCAGTGCCCCGACCACGAACACTGAAGCTTTCTTT.

In its sample, this clonotype was seen once. The rearrangement joins TRBV3-1 to TRBJ1-1, with D tentatively TRBD1 (5 bases). Germline V lookup: CDR1 LGHDT, CDR2 YNNKEL (reference sequence). Deletions cut 4 bases from V and 3 bases from J, with 21 bases between. The CDR3 is 17 amino acids. CDR3 DNA: TGTGCCAGCAGCCCAAGATCGTACACCTGGGGGGACACTGAAGCTTTCTTT. Encoded protein: CASSPRSYTWGDTEAFF.

This chain uses TRBV24-1 with TRBJ2-3; the match to TRBD2 covers 15 bases. Germline values: CDR1 KGHDR, CDR2 SFDVKD. Trimming at V came to 5 bases and at J to 6 bases, leaving 8 bases not matched to a gene. The CDR3 is 17 residues long. The DNA of the CDR3 is TGTGCCACCAGTGGAGGGACTAGCGGGAGGTTCACGGATACGCAGTATTTT. It codes for CATSGGTSGRFTDTQYF.